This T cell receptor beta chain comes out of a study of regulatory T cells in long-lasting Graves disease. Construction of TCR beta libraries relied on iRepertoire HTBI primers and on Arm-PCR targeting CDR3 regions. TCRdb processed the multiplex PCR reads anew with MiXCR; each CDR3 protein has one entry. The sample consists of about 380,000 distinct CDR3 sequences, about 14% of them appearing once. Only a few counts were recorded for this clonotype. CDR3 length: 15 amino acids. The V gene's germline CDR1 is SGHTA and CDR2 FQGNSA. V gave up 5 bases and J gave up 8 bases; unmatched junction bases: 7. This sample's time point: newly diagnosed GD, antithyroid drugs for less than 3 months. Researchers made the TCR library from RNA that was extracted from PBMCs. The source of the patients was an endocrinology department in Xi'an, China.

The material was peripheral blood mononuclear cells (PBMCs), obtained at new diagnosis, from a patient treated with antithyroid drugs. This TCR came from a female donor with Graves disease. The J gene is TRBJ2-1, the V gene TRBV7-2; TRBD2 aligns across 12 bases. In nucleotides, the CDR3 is TGTGCCAGCAGCAAGACTAGCGGGAGAAGGGATGAGCAGTTCTTC. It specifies CASSKTSGRRDEQFF.